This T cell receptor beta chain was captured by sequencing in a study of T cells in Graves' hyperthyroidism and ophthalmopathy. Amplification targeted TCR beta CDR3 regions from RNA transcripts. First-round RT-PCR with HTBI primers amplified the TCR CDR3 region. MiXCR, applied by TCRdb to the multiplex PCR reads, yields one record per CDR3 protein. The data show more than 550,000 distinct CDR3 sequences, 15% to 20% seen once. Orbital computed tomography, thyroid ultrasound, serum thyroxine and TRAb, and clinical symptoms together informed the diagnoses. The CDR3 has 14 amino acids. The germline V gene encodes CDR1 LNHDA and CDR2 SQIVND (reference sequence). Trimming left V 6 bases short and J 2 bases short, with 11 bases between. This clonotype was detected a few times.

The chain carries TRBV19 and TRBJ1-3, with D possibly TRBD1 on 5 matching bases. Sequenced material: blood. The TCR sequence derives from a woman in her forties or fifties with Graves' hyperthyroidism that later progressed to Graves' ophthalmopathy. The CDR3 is CASRTGTAGNTIYF. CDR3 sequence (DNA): TGTGCCAGTAGAACCGGGACTGCTGGAAACACCATATATTTT.